Listed below are T cell receptor beta chains from one sample, sequenced in a study of vaccination and CD4 T cells after COVID-19. TCRdb independently ran MiXCR on the PCR reads; one entry per CDR3 protein. The sample records fewer than 9,500 distinct CDR3 sequences, approximately 47% being singletons. What these receptors recognize is not known. The sample taken for sequencing was CD4+ T cells from blood, cultured in vitro. The receptors come from a human donor who had recovered from COVID-19. The CDR3 runs from the conserved cysteine through the conserved F or W.

j_call	v_call	cdr3_aa
TRBJ1-5	TRBV15	CATSRAGTGKQPQHF
TRBJ1-5	TRBV30	CAWSRGGAGGNQPQHF
TRBJ2-7	TRBV20-1	CSARRPSFDEQYF
TRBJ1-3	TRBV6-2/TRBV6-3	CATADRFSGNTIYF
TRBJ2-1	TRBV20-1	CSAYGNEQFF
TRBJ1-2	TRBV20-1	CSARDQGYYGYTF
TRBJ1-2	TRBV7-9	CASSQQGFDGYTF
TRBJ1-5	TRBV5-6	CASSRTGWSNQPQHF
TRBJ2-5	TRBV18	CASSYEETQYF
TRBJ2-3	TRBV20-1	CSFGLGGAADTQYF
TRBJ1-5	TRBV28	CASSLLGVVNQPQHF
TRBJ1-5	TRBV6-1	CASSERGGNQPQHF
TRBJ2-3	TRBV7-9	CASSLSSTDTQYF
TRBJ2-7	TRBV6-2/TRBV6-3	CACRSDRESHEQYF
TRBJ2-4	TRBV27	CASKLIQGGPKNIQYF
TRBJ2-3	TRBV12-3/TRBV12-4	CASSLGTPNTQYF
TRBJ2-7	TRBV7-8	CASSLDSGNSYEQYF
TRBJ2-5	TRBV7-9	CASSHPGQGRETQYF
TRBJ1-2	TRBV11-2	CASSLGQTYGYAF
TRBJ2-5	TRBV12-3/TRBV12-4	CASSPRGGWQETQYF
TRBJ1-5	TRBV19	CASSITGDQPQHF
TRBJ2-3	TRBV29-1	CSVESGRGTDTQYF
TRBJ2-2	TRBV6-2/TRBV6-3	CASRMTGGTGELFF
TRBJ1-2	TRBV11-2	CASSLGQQSYGYTF
TRBJ1-5	TRBV19	CASSIGGSNQPQHF
TRBJ1-6	TRBV25-1	CASSSQVVSPLHF
TRBJ2-1	TRBV19	CASSIVGQGADNEQFF
TRBJ2-1	TRBV7-7	CASSRGQGGRDEQFF
TRBJ1-6	TRBV6-1	CASSQGSSYNSPLHF
TRBJ2-1	TRBV6-2/TRBV6-3	CASSYDPSGRPFF
TRBJ1-5	TRBV12-3/TRBV12-4	CASSFGFTAAQHF
TRBJ1-5	TRBV6-1	CASSRTSPAAQHF
TRBJ2-2	TRBV7-8	CASSLAVQGGVTGELFF
TRBJ1-3	TRBV19	CASEGGSSGNTIYF
TRBJ2-3	TRBV28	CATRQGGTDTQYF
TRBJ2-1	TRBV20-1	CSANYRPGPGHNEQFF
TRBJ2-7	TRBV11-3	CASSPTGTGLGEQYF
TRBJ2-3	TRBV6-5	CASSYLGTSARTDTQYF
TRBJ2-3	TRBV20-1	CSARVGSSTDTQYF
TRBJ1-1	TRBV11-3	CASSLSGTNTEAFF
TRBJ1-4	TRBV7-2	CASSSLGMVGEKLFF
TRBJ1-6	TRBV27	CASSSPQGGNSPLHF
TRBJ2-7	TRBV7-9	CASSYEPGAGEQYF
TRBJ1-2	TRBV11-3	CASSLAGAVGGYTF
TRBJ2-3	TRBV7-9	CASSFRTSGSTDTQYF